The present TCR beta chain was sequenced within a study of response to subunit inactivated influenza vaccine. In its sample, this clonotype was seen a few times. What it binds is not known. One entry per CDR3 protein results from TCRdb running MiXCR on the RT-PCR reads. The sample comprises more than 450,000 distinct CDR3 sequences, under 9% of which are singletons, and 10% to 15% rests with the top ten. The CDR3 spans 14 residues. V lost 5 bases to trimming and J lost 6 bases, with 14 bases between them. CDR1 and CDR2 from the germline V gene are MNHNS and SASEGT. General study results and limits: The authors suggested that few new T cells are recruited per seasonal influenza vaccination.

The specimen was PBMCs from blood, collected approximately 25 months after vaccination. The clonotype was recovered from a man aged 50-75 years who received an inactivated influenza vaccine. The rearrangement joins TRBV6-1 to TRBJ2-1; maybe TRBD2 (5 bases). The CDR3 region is CASSSKLVRNEQFF. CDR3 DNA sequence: TGTGCCAGCAGTAGCAAACTAGTCCGCAATGAGCAGTTCTTC.